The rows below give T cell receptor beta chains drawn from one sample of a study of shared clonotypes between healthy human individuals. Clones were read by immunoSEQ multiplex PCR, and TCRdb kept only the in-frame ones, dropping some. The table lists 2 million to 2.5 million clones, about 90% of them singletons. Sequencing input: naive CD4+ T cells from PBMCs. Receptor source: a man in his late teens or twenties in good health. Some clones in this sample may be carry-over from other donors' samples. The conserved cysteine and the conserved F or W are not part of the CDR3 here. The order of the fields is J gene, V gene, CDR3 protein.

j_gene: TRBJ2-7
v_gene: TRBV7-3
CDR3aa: ASSLAGGGSYEQY

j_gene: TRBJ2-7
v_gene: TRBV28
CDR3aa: ASSFRAGVSYEQY

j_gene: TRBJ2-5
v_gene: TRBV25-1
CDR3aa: ASSDINPGETQY

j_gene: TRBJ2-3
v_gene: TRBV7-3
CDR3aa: ASSPGTGGVDTQY

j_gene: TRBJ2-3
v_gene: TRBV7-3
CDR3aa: ASSFGTDTQY

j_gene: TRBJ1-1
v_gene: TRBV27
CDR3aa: ASSPHRVIGGTEAF

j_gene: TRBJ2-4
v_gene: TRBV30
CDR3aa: AWTPNLSQIQY

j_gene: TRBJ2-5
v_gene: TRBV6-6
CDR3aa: ASRLAGQETQY

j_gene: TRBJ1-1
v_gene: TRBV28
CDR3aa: ASRSDSNTEAF

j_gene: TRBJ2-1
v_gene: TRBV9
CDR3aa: ASSVVLAGGVQF

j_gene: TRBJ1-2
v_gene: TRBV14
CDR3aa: ASSQGTGPFNYGYT

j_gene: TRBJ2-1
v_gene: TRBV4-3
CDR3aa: ASSQDGVGGVYNEQF

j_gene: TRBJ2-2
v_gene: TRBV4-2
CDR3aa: ASSQLRGDTGGTIGELF

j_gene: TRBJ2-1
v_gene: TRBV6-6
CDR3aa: ASSTRASVYNEQF

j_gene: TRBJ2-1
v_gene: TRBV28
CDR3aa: ASSQLGADQF

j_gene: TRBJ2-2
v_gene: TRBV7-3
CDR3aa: ASSPPGLSATGELF

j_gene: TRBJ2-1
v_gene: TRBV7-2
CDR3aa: ASSPGTSGSQQF

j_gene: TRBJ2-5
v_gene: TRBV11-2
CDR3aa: ASSLALAGGEETQY

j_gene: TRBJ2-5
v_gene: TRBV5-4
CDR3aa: ASSQGLAEYQETQY

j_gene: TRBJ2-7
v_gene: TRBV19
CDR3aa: ASSIRLAGGDEQY

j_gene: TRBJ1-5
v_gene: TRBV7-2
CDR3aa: ASSLVSDINQPQH

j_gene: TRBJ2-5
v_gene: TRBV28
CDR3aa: ASSGVGGKETQY

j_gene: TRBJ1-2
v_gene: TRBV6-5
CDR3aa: ASSRTGKDYGYT

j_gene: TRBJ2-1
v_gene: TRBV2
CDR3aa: ASSVGGGGLNEQF

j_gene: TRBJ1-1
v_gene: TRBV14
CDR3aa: ASSQEAQEAF

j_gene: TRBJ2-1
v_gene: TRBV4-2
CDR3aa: ASSQTGTYNEQF

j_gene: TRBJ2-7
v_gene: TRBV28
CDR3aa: ASSFWDRSLYEQY

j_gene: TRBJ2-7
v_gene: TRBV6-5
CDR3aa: ASSSLGTGVTYEQY

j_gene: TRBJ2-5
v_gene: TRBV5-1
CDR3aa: ASSRPGHLQETQY

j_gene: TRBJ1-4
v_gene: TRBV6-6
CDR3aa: ASSPGGFWDEKLF

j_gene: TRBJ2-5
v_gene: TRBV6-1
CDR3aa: ASSDGPLETQY

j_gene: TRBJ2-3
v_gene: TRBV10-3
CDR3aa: AISEPGLADTDTQY

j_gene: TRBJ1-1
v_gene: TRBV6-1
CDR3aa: ASSSEMNTEAF

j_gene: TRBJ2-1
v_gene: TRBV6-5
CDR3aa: ASTGTPGHEQF

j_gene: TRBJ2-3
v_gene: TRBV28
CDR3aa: ASSLREPDTQY

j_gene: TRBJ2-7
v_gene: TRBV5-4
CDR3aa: ASSLQAGPISYEQY

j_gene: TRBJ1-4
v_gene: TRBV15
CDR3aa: ATSRGGGIATNEKLF

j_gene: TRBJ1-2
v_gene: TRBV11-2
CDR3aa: APGGYT

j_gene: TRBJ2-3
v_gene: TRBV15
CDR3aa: ATSTGAGVADTQY

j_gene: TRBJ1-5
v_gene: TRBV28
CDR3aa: ASSLVISNQPQH

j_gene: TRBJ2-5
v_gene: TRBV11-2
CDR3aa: ASSSVETQY

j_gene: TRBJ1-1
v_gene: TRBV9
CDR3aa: ASSVAEGFGTEAF

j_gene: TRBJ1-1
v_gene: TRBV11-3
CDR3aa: ASSFSSANTEAF

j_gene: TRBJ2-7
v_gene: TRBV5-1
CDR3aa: ASSLPGPDSYEQY

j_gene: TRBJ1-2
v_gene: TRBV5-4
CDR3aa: ASTDRAASGGYT

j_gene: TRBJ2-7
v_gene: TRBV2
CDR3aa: ASSEVRTGLYEQY

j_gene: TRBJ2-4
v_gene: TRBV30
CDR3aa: AWSVVPVSRDLY

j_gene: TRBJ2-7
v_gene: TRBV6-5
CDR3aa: ASSYSYGSLSYEQY

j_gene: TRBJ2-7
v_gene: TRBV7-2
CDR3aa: ASSFGLAGDSGSSYEQY